Listed below are T cell receptor beta chains from one sample, sequenced in a study of T-cell memory formation after mild COVID-19. TCRdb fed the 5' RACE reads into MiXCR, producing one record per CDR3 protein. The sample shows under 550,000 distinct CDR3 sequences, roughly 18% of them seen only once. Material: PBMCs or a T cell subset sorted from them (not recorded which). These receptors all stem from a man aged 18-30 years who had mild COVID-19 (a few samples of this study predate the infection). Cell type and time point are not known. CDR3s include the opening cysteine and the closing phenylalanine or tryptophan. D genes are given only for firm matches. Not every row has a clone size; where given, it reads once, few, many or a size class.

j_gene,v_gene,d_gene,abundance,CDR3aa,CDR3nt
TRBJ2-1,TRBV5-6,-,-,CASSLRTYNEQFF,TGTGCCAGCAGCTTGCGGACTTACAATGAGCAGTTCTTC
TRBJ2-1,TRBV7-3,TRBD2,-,CASSPRRTSGVGEQFF,TGTGCCAGCAGCCCTAGACGGACTAGCGGGGTCGGTGAGCAGTTCTTC
TRBJ1-1,TRBV6-2/TRBV6-3,-,few,CASSPIYRASGTEAFF,TGTGCCAGCAGTCCAATCTACAGGGCCAGCGGTACTGAAGCTTTCTTT
TRBJ2-1,TRBV6-2/TRBV6-3,-,few,CASSYENYNEQFF,TGTGCCAGCAGTTACGAGAATTACAATGAGCAGTTCTTC
TRBJ2-5,TRBV5-1,-,few,CASSFDRTVETQYF,TGCGCCAGCAGCTTTGATAGAACGGTGGAGACCCAGTACTTC
TRBJ2-2,TRBV6-6,-,-,CASSYWDLTGELFF,TGTGCCAGCAGTTACTGGGACCTCACCGGGGAGCTGTTTTTT
TRBJ2-1,TRBV5-1,-,-,CASSLSTSYNEQFF,TGCGCCAGCAGCTTGTCCACAAGCTACAATGAGCAGTTCTTC
TRBJ2-3,TRBV7-9,-,few,CASSLEGITDTQYF,TGTGCCAGCAGCTTAGAGGGGATCACAGATACGCAGTATTTT
TRBJ2-3,TRBV7-2,-,-,CASSLYTPGTDTQYF,TGTGCCAGCAGCTTATACACGCCGGGGACAGATACGCAGTATTTT
TRBJ2-3,TRBV2,TRBD2,few,CASSPVRLAVTDTQYF,TGTGCCAGCAGTCCGGTTCGACTAGCGGTCACAGATACGCAGTATTTT
TRBJ1-6,TRBV28,-,few,CASSWNSPLHF,TGTGCCAGCAGTTGGAATTCACCCCTCCACTTT
TRBJ2-1,TRBV7-3,TRBD2,few,CASSLSGGQQFF,TGTGCCAGCAGCTTAAGCGGGGGGCAGCAGTTCTTC
TRBJ2-2,TRBV5-4,-,many,CASSLVGAVNTGELFF,TGTGCCAGCAGCTTGGTGGGGGCAGTGAACACCGGGGAGCTGTTTTTT
TRBJ2-3,TRBV4-2,-,once,CASSQTTSTDTQYF,TGTGCCAGCAGCCAAACCACTAGCACAGATACGCAGTATTTT
TRBJ1-2,TRBV7-2,-,few,CASSFGEGLGGYTF,TGTGCCAGCAGCTTTGGAGAGGGGCTTGGTGGCTACACCTTC
TRBJ2-3,TRBV5-1,TRBD1,-,CASSYRTGGITDTQYF,TGCGCCAGCAGCTACAGGACAGGGGGTATCACAGATACGCAGTATTTT
TRBJ2-5,TRBV3-1,-,-,CASSIRGGETQYF,TGTGCCAGCAGCATACGGGGTGGGGAGACCCAGTACTTC
TRBJ1-5,TRBV5-1,TRBD1,few,CASRPDRGNQPQHF,TGCGCCAGCAGACCGGACAGGGGCAATCAGCCCCAGCATTTT
TRBJ2-7,TRBV7-2,TRBD2,-,CASSPWTSGGAYEQYF,TGTGCCAGCAGCCCTTGGACTAGCGGGGGGGCTTACGAGCAGTACTTC
TRBJ1-6,TRBV5-1,-,few,CASSLRRDSPLHF,TGCGCCAGCAGCTTACGAAGGGATTCACCCCTCCACTTT
TRBJ1-2,TRBV6-2/TRBV6-3,-,few,CASSYGIAAADGYTF,TGTGCCAGCAGTTATGGCATCGCAGCAGCGGATGGCTACACCTTC
TRBJ1-2,TRBV9,-,-,CASSVDPTTPRGGYTF,TGTGCCAGCAGCGTAGACCCCACTACACCCAGGGGCGGCTACACCTTC
TRBJ1-2,TRBV29-1,-,-,CSAQGLLSYGYTF,TGCAGCGCGCAGGGGCTTCTTTCTTATGGCTACACCTTC
TRBJ2-2,TRBV12-3/TRBV12-4,-,-,CASSLGGWTGELFF,TGTGCCAGCAGTTTAGGGGGCTGGACCGGGGAGCTGTTTTTT
TRBJ1-6,TRBV7-2,-,-,CASSLNSAPPLHF,TGTGCCAGCAGCTTAAATTCTGCGCCACCCCTCCACTTT
TRBJ2-1,TRBV7-2,-,many,CASSLVRNNEQFF,TGTGCCAGCAGCTTAGTTCGTAACAATGAGCAGTTCTTC
TRBJ2-1,TRBV11-2,-,few,CASSGRDWYSEQFF,TGTGCCAGCAGCGGCCGGGATTGGTATAGTGAGCAGTTCTTC
TRBJ2-5,TRBV11-2,TRBD2,few,CASSRPSGEVETQYF,TGTGCCAGCAGCCGCCCTAGCGGGGAGGTAGAGACCCAGTACTTC
TRBJ1-5,TRBV24-1,-,few,CATSDLGENQPQHF,TGTGCCACCAGTGATTTGGGCGAGAATCAGCCCCAGCATTTT
TRBJ1-5,TRBV18,-,few,CASSPTGNGQPQHF,TGTGCCAGCTCACCAACAGGGAATGGTCAGCCCCAGCATTTT
TRBJ2-1,TRBV4-2,-,-,CASSQFQGNEQFF,TGTGCCAGCAGCCAATTTCAGGGTAATGAGCAGTTCTTC
TRBJ2-5,TRBV7-3,-,few,CASSFQGNQETQYF,TGTGCCAGCAGCTTCCAGGGGAACCAAGAGACCCAGTACTTC
TRBJ1-5,TRBV5-1,TRBD1,-,CASSMGTAEQHQHF,TGCGCCAGCAGCATGGGGACAGCGGAACAGCACCAGCATTTT
TRBJ1-2,TRBV7-2,TRBD1,-,CASSPSGTGAYGYTF,TGTGCCAGCAGCCCTAGTGGGACAGGGGCCTATGGCTACACCTTC
TRBJ2-3,TRBV20-1,-,few,CSASETIRGDTQYF,TGCAGTGCTAGTGAGACCATCCGAGGGGATACGCAGTATTTT
TRBJ2-1,TRBV20-1,TRBD2,many,CSARADAGGHNEQFF,TGCAGTGCTAGAGCGGATGCGGGGGGCCACAATGAGCAGTTCTTC
TRBJ2-2,TRBV5-1,-,-,CASTDANTGELFF,TGCGCCAGCACTGATGCGAACACCGGGGAGCTGTTTTTT
TRBJ2-5,TRBV6-2/TRBV6-3,-,-,CASSRDLETQYF,TGTGCCAGCAGTCGGGATTTGGAGACCCAGTACTTC
TRBJ2-1,TRBV5-5,TRBD2,-,CASSLVGQRGFF,TGTGCCAGCAGCTTGGTTGGTCAGCGGGGGTTCTTC
TRBJ1-1,TRBV4-2,TRBD1,-,CASSQGAQGAAEAFF,TGTGCCAGCAGCCAAGGCGCACAGGGGGCGGCTGAAGCTTTCTTT
TRBJ1-1,TRBV5-5,-,few,CASSLAPSVRDDNTEAFF,TGTGCCAGCAGCTTGGCCCCCTCGGTAAGGGACGATAACACTGAAGCTTTCTTT
TRBJ2-3,TRBV6-6,TRBD1,few,CASSKGQISADTQYF,TGTGCCAGCAGTAAGGGACAGATTTCGGCAGATACGCAGTATTTT
TRBJ1-1,TRBV7-8,TRBD1,-,CASSLRGQGGLNAEAFF,TGTGCCAGCAGCTTAAGAGGACAGGGGGGCTTGAACGCTGAAGCTTTCTTT
TRBJ2-3,TRBV7-9,TRBD2,-,CASSFRTSGGRQSRRDTQYF,TGTGCCAGCAGCTTCAGGACTAGCGGGGGCCGCCAAAGCAGGCGGGATACGCAGTATTTT
TRBJ2-1,TRBV7-3,-,-,CASSLRGAGGTYNEQFF,TGTGCCAGCAGCTTAAGAGGGGCCGGGGGGACATACAATGAGCAGTTCTTC
TRBJ2-5,TRBV3-1,-,few,CASSLGTSPQYF,TGTGCCAGCAGCCTGGGCACTAGCCCGCAGTACTTC
TRBJ2-2,TRBV7-8,TRBD1,few,CASSARGRGRSGELFF,TGTGCCAGCAGCGCCAGGGGCAGGGGGCGAAGCGGGGAGCTGTTTTTT
TRBJ2-3,TRBV6-5,TRBD2,few,CASSYMAGGQTLLYF,TGTGCCAGCAGTTATATGGCGGGGGGCCAGACCCTGCTGTATTTT
TRBJ2-5,TRBV14,-,-,CASRLDAGRTQYF,TGTGCCAGCAGGCTAGACGCTGGCCGGACCCAGTACTTC